A single sample is the source of the 8 T cell receptor beta chains below, sequenced in a study of cytomegalovirus exposure and HLA in healthy donors. Both 60 Vbeta primers and 13 Jbeta primers went into the PCR. Clones were sequenced by immunoSEQ multiplex PCR, and TCRdb holds only the in-frame ones, with some missing. The table lists approximately 110,000 clones, roughly 80% of them singletons. The sample consisted of PBMCs. These receptors were taken from a woman under 40 in good health and CMV-seropositive.

The gene calls are TRBV14 and TRBJ1-6; a possible D gene is TRBD1 (5 bases). Trimming pared 2 bases from V and 6 bases from J, leaving 11 bases between. The CDR3 has 15 amino acids. Germline values: CDR1 SGHDN, CDR2 FVKESK. The CDR3 loop reads CASSQSGKTNSPLHF. CDR3 nucleotide sequence: TGTGCCAGCAGCCAATCAGGGAAAACTAATTCACCCCTCCACTTT.

The genes are TRBV6-4 and TRBJ2-3; 10 nucleotides agree with TRBD2. In germline, CDR1 is MRHNA, CDR2 SNTAGT. The CDR3 covers 15 residues. Losses at the gene ends were 6 bases for V and 3 bases for J; bases not matched to a gene: 6. The CDR3 sequence is CASRELAGTTDTQYF. CDR3 nucleotide sequence: TGTGCCAGCAGAGAACTAGCGGGAACTACAGATACGCAGTATTTT.

The rearrangement joins TRBV2 to TRBJ1-5; D not certain. V lost 7 bases and J lost 5, with 12 bases in between. Looked up from germline, CDR1 is SNHLY and CDR2 is FYNNEI. The CDR3 is 13 residues long. The CDR3 sequence: CASNQLVDQPQHF. CDR3 DNA: TGTGCCAGCAACCAACTCGTAGATCAGCCCCAGCATTTT.

This sequence joins TRBV19 and TRBJ2-4; perhaps TRBD2 as D (5 bases). Germline CDR1 is LNHDA and CDR2 is SQIVND (reference sequence). The V end was cut by 5 bases, the J end by 0 bases, with 8 bases between. The CDR3 loop spans 14 amino acids. The CDR3 sequence: CASSPGIAKNIQYF. In DNA, the CDR3 is TGTGCCAGTAGTCCGGGGATAGCCAAAAACATTCAGTACTTC.

The rearrangement joins TRBV2 to TRBJ1-2; 7 nucleotides line up with TRBD1. V was pared by 11 bases and J by 2 bases, with 11 bases of the junction left unmatched. Germline CDR1 SNHLY, CDR2 FYNNEI. The CDR3 has 14 amino acids. The CDR3 reads CAHQQGLNNYGYTF. The CDR3 coding sequence is TGTGCCCATCAACAGGGGCTGAACAACTATGGCTACACCTTC. The full variable domain, with the rest looked up from reference TRBV2 and TRBJ1-2, is EPEVTQTPSHQVTQMGQEVILRCVPISNHLYFYWYRQILGQKVEFLVSFYNNEISEKSEIFDDQFSVERPDGSNFTLKIRSTKLEDSAMYFCAHQQGLNNYGYTFGSGTRLTVV.

The chain has TRBV19 and TRBJ2-7; TRBD2 matches at 8 bases. Germline lookup yields CDR1 LNHDA and CDR2 SQIVND (reference sequence). The CDR3 length is 15 residues. Germline trimming cut 4 bases from V and 6 bases from J; bases unmatched to any gene: 11. In DNA, the CDR3 is TGTGCCAGTAGTACCCCCAGGACTAGCCTCGCCGAGCAGTACTTC. This encodes CASSTPRTSLAEQYF.

This sequence joins TRBV5-4 and TRBJ2-7, with D perhaps matching TRBD1 (6 bases). CDR1 is SGHNT and CDR2 is YYREEE in the germline V gene (reference sequence). Trimming pared 4 bases from V and 2 bases from J, leaving 19 bases between. The CDR3 covers 16 residues. The DNA for the CDR3 is TGTGCCAGCAGCCCTTCCGGACAGTCGAGTCCCTACGAGCAGTACTTC. It is translated as CASSPSGQSSPYEQYF.

V is TRBV6-1 and J is TRBJ1-5; 7 bases are shared with TRBD1. Germline-derived CDR1 and CDR2 are MNHNS and SASEGT. V dropped 4 bases and J dropped 7; count of bases not matched to a gene: 13. This CDR3 has 16 amino acids. The CDR3 reads CASSGAGKGAGQPQHF. CDR3 coding DNA: TGTGCCAGCAGTGGGGCTGGAAAGGGGGCTGGACAGCCCCAGCATTTT.